What follows are 28 T cell receptor beta chains derived from one specimen sequenced in a study of shared T cell receptors in the human thymus. Sequenced by immunoSEQ multiplex PCR; TCRdb stores in-frame clones only, minus some. The sample has about 380,000 clones; roughly 94% are singletons. Source material: thymocytes. These receptors came from a human donor.

V usage is TRBV14 and J usage is TRBJ2-5; D not resolved. The CDR3 has 18 residues. The ends were cut back, 1 base at V and 0 bases at J, with 18 bases in the middle. Germline V gene lookup returns CDR1 SGHDN and CDR2 FVKESK. The CDR3 sequence: CASSQVVCEKGYQETQYF. The CDR3 bases are TGTGCCAGCAGCCAAGTTGTATGTGAGAAAGGCTACCAAGAGACCCAGTACTTC.

The chain joins TRBV2 to TRBJ2-1; 10 bases fit TRBD1. The germline gives CDR1 SNHLY, CDR2 FYNNEI. This CDR3 region has 18 residues. Losses at the gene ends were 8 bases for V and 8 bases for J; bases not matched to a gene: 21. CDR3 in amino acids: CASAWDRGLSGGPYEQFF. For the CDR3, the DNA is TGTGCCAGCGCCTGGGACAGGGGATTAAGCGGAGGGCCCTATGAGCAGTTCTTC.

In DNA, the CDR3 is TGTGCCAGCAGCTTACGGGGACAGGGGGCTCAGCCCCAGCATTTT. As protein: CASSLRGQGAQPQHF. The chain has TRBV7-2 and TRBJ1-5; TRBD1 matches at 12 bases. The CDR3 spans 15 residues. With 2 bases clipped from V and 6 bases from J, the junction kept 2 bases outside the gene matches. Germline-derived CDR1 and CDR2 are SGHTA and FQGNSA.

The rearrangement links TRBV19 to TRBJ2-1; D is uncertain. Deletions cut 6 bases from V and 2 bases from J, with 11 bases between. Germline-derived CDR1 and CDR2 are LNHDA and SQIVND (reference sequence). This CDR3 has 14 residues. The CDR3 DNA reads as TGTGCCAGTAGCCCGAAAAAGCCCTACAATGAGCAGTTCTTC. This gives the protein CASSPKKPYNEQFF.

This chain links TRBV25-1 with TRBJ1-1; TRBD1 matches at 7 bases. V was clipped by 2 bases and J by 3 bases; unmatched bases: 6. The germline gives CDR1 MGHDK, CDR2 SYGVNS. This CDR3 is 15 amino acids long. The CDR3 region has the DNA TGTGCCAGCAGTGAACGGGGACAGAGAGACACTGAAGCTTTCTTT. Translation: CASSERGQRDTEAFF.

The chain links TRBV18 to TRBJ2-2; 15 bases fit TRBD2. V shed 5 bases and J 4 bases; nucleotides not matched to a gene: 14. This CDR3 region has 20 residues. Germline V gene lookup returns CDR1 KGHSH and CDR2 LQKENI. CDR3 DNA: TGTGCCAGCTCATCCGGACTAGCGGGAGGGCCTAGACGTGGCACCGGGGAGCTGTTTTTT. Its translation: CASSSGLAGGPRRGTGELFF.

V is TRBV10-1 and J is TRBJ2-2; no clear D. Germline CDR1 is WNHNN and CDR2 is SYGVQD (reference sequence). Trimming took 6 bases from V and 3 from J, leaving 8 bases between them. The CDR3 has 13 residues. The CDR3 DNA reads as TGCGCCAGCAGAGGCCGGCACACCGGGGAGCTGTTTTTT. It translates to CASRGRHTGELFF.

The genes are TRBV23-1 and TRBJ2-3; 9 nucleotides line up with TRBD1. TRBV23-1 is reported as an ORF; its role is uncertain. V lost 8 bases, J lost 4 bases, and 16 bases stayed unmatched. CDR3 length: 17 residues. The CDR3 DNA reads TGCGCCAGCTCCCGCCAAACCGACAGGGGGGTTTCAGATACGCAGTATTTT. Encoded protein: CASSRQTDRGVSDTQYF.

V usage is TRBV6-7 and J usage is TRBJ1-1; D not certain. TRBV6-7 is known as an ORF, though its function is uncertain. V dropped 5 bases and J dropped 3 bases, with 22 bases sitting between them. This CDR3 is built from 17 residues. CDR3 loop: CASSDTHGHSVDTEAFF. The CDR3 DNA sequence: TGTGCCAGCAGTGATACGCACGGGCACTCTGTCGACACTGAAGCTTTCTTT.

V usage is TRBV2 and J usage is TRBJ2-1; 9 nucleotides line up with TRBD2. The germline CDR1 and CDR2 sequences are SNHLY and FYNNEI. The J segment lost 8 bases and the V segment lost 8 bases, leaving 13 bases of the junction unmatched. There are 15 residues in the CDR3. The CDR3 spells CASSRGAGGPHEQFF. CDR3 DNA sequence: TGTGCCAGCTCCCGCGGGGCGGGAGGGCCTCATGAGCAGTTCTTC.

The V gene is TRBV25-1, the J gene TRBJ1-4; D ambiguous. With 5 bases removed from V and 7 bases from J, the gap between germline ends came to 17 bases. The V gene's germline CDR1 is MGHDK and CDR2 SYGVNS. This CDR3 is 15 amino acids long. The CDR3 is CASSRPQELAEKLFF. CDR3 nucleotide sequence: TGTGCCAGCAGTAGGCCTCAGGAGTTGGCTGAAAAACTGTTTTTT.

The CDR3 DNA sequence: TGTGCCAGCAGCTCCTACCAGTGGACTGGGTTCCCAGATACGCAGTATTTT. It is translated as CASSSYQWTGFPDTQYF. The V call is TRBV7-9, the J call TRBJ2-3; possible D gene TRBD2, 5 bases. Germline V gene data show CDR1 as SEHNR and CDR2 as FQNEAQ (reference sequence). This CDR3 is built from 17 residues. The V end was cut by 4 bases, the J end by 4 bases, with 21 bases between.

The rearrangement uses TRBV7-9 and TRBJ2-7; no reliable D call. Trimming shortened V by 0 bases and J by 3 bases, and 3 bases separated the two germline ends. The CDR3 sequence is 12 residues long. Germline V gene data show CDR1 as SEHNR and CDR2 as FQNEAQ (reference sequence). In nucleotides, the CDR3 is TGTGCCAGCAGCTTAGCATTCTACGAGCAGTACTTC. Its translation is CASSLAFYEQYF.

The chain couples TRBV6-1 to TRBJ1-3; tentative D call: TRBD1 (6 bases). Trimming pared 4 bases from V and 8 bases from J, leaving 15 bases between. CDR3 length equals 14 residues. Germline CDR1 MNHNS, CDR2 SASEGT. The CDR3: CASSGQRGSDTIYF. The CDR3 region has the DNA TGTGCCAGCAGTGGACAGAGGGGGTCGGACACCATATATTTT.

This clone was detected only once. The gene calls are TRBV15 and TRBJ2-5, with a possible D match to TRBD2 (5 bases). Germline V gene sequence: CDR1 LNHNV, CDR2 YYDKDF (reference sequence). The length of the CDR3 is 15 residues. Trimming removed 5 bases at V and 5 bases at J, with 18 bases between. The CDR3 nucleotides read TGTGCCACCAGCGGCCCGCAGCGGACCGGGGAGACCCAGTACTTC. It encodes CATSGPQRTGETQYF.

This clone was seen only a few times. The chain recombines TRBV10-3 with TRBJ2-4, with no clear D. The V gene's germline CDR1 is ENHRY and CDR2 SYGVKD. The CDR3 length is 15 residues. V lost 5 bases, J lost 4 bases, and 15 bases lay in between. CDR3 bases: TGTGCCATCAGTAAGGCGGTTGGCAGGAAAAACATTCAGTACTTC. Encoded protein: CAISKAVGRKNIQYF.

The rearrangement uses TRBV5-8 and TRBJ2-7; tentative D call: TRBD1 (5 bases). Germline V gene data show CDR1 as SGHTS and CDR2 as YDEGEE. The CDR3 runs to 15 residues. V lost 4 bases and J lost 0, with 14 bases in between. CDR3 nucleotides: TGTGCCAGCAGCCTTCGGACACTAAGCTCCTACGAGCAGTACTTC. This sequence encodes CASSLRTLSSYEQYF. The whole variable domain, remainder taken from reference TRBV5-8 and TRBJ2-7, is EAGVTQSPTHLIKTRGQQATLRCSPISGHTSVYWYQQALGLGLQFLLWYDEGEERNRGNFPPRFSGRQFPNYSSELNVNALELEDSALYLCASSLRTLSSYEQYFGPGTRLTVT.

The rearrangement joins TRBV7-9 to TRBJ2-5, with 7 nucleotides matching TRBD1. Looked up from germline, CDR1 is SEHNR and CDR2 is FQNEAQ (reference sequence). V lost 5 bases to trimming and J lost 2 bases; unmatched junction nucleotides: 11. The CDR3 is made up of 16 amino acids. The DNA of the CDR3 is TGTGCCAGCAGCCTGGCGGCCGGGACAGTACAAGAGACCCAGTACTTC. It codes for CASSLAAGTVQETQYF.

This clone was found once. The chain uses TRBV4-3 and TRBJ1-2, with a tentative D call TRBD1 (6 bases). Germline loops: CDR1 LGHNA, CDR2 YSLEER. Trimming cost V 1 base and J 3 bases, with 15 bases left between them. CDR3 length: 16 residues. The CDR3: CASSQVGGADYYGYTF. The CDR3 DNA sequence: TGCGCCAGCAGCCAAGTGGGGGGGGCAGATTACTATGGCTACACCTTC.

The chain carries TRBV2 and TRBJ1-3, with TRBD1 as a possible D gene (6 bases). V was pared by 5 bases and J by 10 bases, with 12 bases between. Germline V gives CDR1 SNHLY, CDR2 FYNNEI. There are 12 residues in the CDR3. CDR3 loop: CASSPSQGTIYF. In DNA form, the CDR3 reads TGTGCCAGCAGTCCCTCACAGGGAACCATATATTTT.

The rearrangement links TRBV7-2 to TRBJ2-3; 8 bases match TRBD2. The length of the CDR3 is 15 residues. Germline V gives CDR1 SGHTA, CDR2 FQGNSA. The junction had 4 bases not matched to a gene; V was cut back by 5 bases and J by 0 bases. DNA for the CDR3: TGTGCCAGCAGCATGACTAGCGAGAGCACAGATACGCAGTATTTT. This translates into CASSMTSESTDTQYF.

The V call is TRBV20-1, the J call TRBJ1-1; a possible D gene is TRBD1 (6 bases). Trimming stripped 7 bases from V and 10 bases from J, with 13 bases between. This CDR3 is built from 10 residues. Germline values: CDR1 DFQATT, CDR2 SNEGSKA (reference sequence). The CDR3 coding sequence is TGCAGTGACGGGGGCGACGCAGCTTTCTTT. Its translation is CSDGGDAAFF.

The rearrangement joins TRBV7-9 to TRBJ1-2; a weak D match, TRBD1 (5 bases). V lost 10 bases and J 2 bases, leaving 20 bases between the germline ends. This CDR3 comprises 15 residues. Germline loops: CDR1 SEHNR, CDR2 FQNEAQ (reference sequence). CDR3 loop: CATWGIFGKNYGYTF. As DNA, the CDR3 is TGTGCCACCTGGGGGATATTTGGGAAAAACTATGGCTACACCTTC.

This rearrangement joins TRBV29-1 to TRBJ2-4; 8 bases agree with TRBD2. From germline, CDR1 is SQVTM and CDR2 ANQGSEA. The V and J ends lost 3 bases and 1 base, in that order; junction bases with no gene match: 17. This CDR3 contains 19 residues. This CDR3 reads CSVEGRASGSGVAKNIQYF. CDR3 nucleotides: TGCAGCGTTGAGGGGAGGGCTAGCGGGTCGGGGGTGGCCAAAAACATTCAGTACTTC. Filled out from reference TRBV29-1 and TRBJ2-4, the complete variable domain reads SAVISQKPSRDICQRGTSLTIQCQVDSQVTMMFWYRQQPGQSLTLIATANQGSEATYESGFVIDKFPISRPNLTFSTLTVSNMSPEDSSIYLCSVEGRASGSGVAKNIQYFGAGTRLSVL.

The chain recombines TRBV20-1 with TRBJ1-4; TRBD1 matches 7 bases. CDR1 and CDR2 from the germline V gene are DFQATT and SNEGSKA (reference sequence). The junction had 5 bases not matched to a gene; V was cut back by 3 bases and J by 13 bases. The CDR3 runs to 11 residues. CDR3 protein: CSARGRQGLFF. The CDR3 DNA reads as TGCAGTGCTAGGGGGAGACAGGGACTGTTTTTT.

This chain connects TRBV5-6 to TRBJ1-5, with D unresolved. This CDR3 contains 15 residues. The V and J ends lost 2 bases and 1 base respectively, with 10 bases between them. Germline assignment: CDR1 SGHDT and CDR2 YYEEEE. CDR3 sequence (DNA): TGTGCCAGCAGCTTCTTCGGATTCAGCAATCAGCCCCAGCATTTT. Its translation: CASSFFGFSNQPQHF.

The J gene is TRBJ2-2, the V gene TRBV2; 10 nucleotides line up with TRBD1. CDR1 is SNHLY and CDR2 is FYNNEI in the germline V gene. The CDR3 runs 14 residues. J gave up 4 bases and V 4 bases, and 0 bases lay outside the gene matches. CDR3 loop: CASSGDRGTGELFF. The CDR3 nucleotides are TGTGCCAGCAGTGGGGACAGGGGCACCGGGGAGCTGTTTTTT.

This chain joins TRBV28 and TRBJ2-5; 12 positions match TRBD1. The CDR3 extends over 16 amino acids. Germline V gene lookup returns CDR1 MDHEN and CDR2 SYDVKM. With 1 base clipped from V and 5 bases from J, the junction kept 5 bases outside the gene matches. The chain's CDR3 is CASSLLGQGAGETQYF. The DNA of the CDR3 is TGTGCCAGCAGTTTATTGGGACAGGGGGCAGGTGAGACCCAGTACTTC.